What follows describes a single T cell receptor beta chain. This clone was counted a few times. Its cognate antigen has yet to be identified. One base away there is no much larger clone; base qualities are not given. The donors were included in the validation cohort of 130 or so subjects, a group kept apart from the roughly 690-subject first cohort. The record originates from a study of cytomegalovirus exposure and HLA in healthy donors (dated by TCRdb to about 2017). In the study overall: According to a later analysis, one platform produced both the 110 or so validation repertoires and the roughly 660 repertoires of the first cohort. The study aimed to test whether cataloging public T cell receptors could reveal signatures of past pathogen exposure. A separate validation cohort of 100 to 150 different subjects was used in addition to the approximately 700-subject first cohort. To predict cytomegalovirus infection status, the study brought together high-throughput TCR immunosequencing, statistical association of individual TCRs with disease status, and machine learning. The study at large found these results: The validation cohort had no HLA typing available for a later analysis, so co-occurrence within that cohort was assessed over all 130 or so repertoires. It was suggested by the authors that the approach could potentially be generalized to other disease states and immunological phenotypes. The classifier was reported to diagnose cytomegalovirus status with high specificity and sensitivity in both the original and validation cohorts. The study listed approximately 150 TCR beta chains as associated with cytomegalovirus. Across donors, most TCR sequences were observed very rarely, whereas some public TCRs were present in many individuals. A few of the identified cytomegalovirus-associated TCR beta chains were confirmed in vitro to be specific for cytomegalovirus antigens. Of the cluster scores, around 95% were above 0 in a later analysis, which found that TCRs clustered in the first cohort also tended to co-occur in the roughly 130 validation repertoires.

Library preparation employed the immunoSEQ multiplex PCR assay. The authors' analysis ran thus. A statistical classification framework was built for diagnosing cytomegalovirus status from the catalog of TCR beta chain sequences. TCRdb obtained this table from immuneACCESS and retained in-frame rearrangements with V and J assigned. These tables miss some clones; where compared with another copy, unresolved V genes account for less than half of the shortfall, and the remainder is unexplained. The DNA was the basis for D and trimming; V, J and clone size are from that table. The sample table records 200,000 to 250,000 clones; roughly 88% of these occur just once. The top ten clonotypes cover 11% to 15% of the sample. The clonotype originates from a woman aged 25 to 39 in good health and CMV-seropositive. Sequencing used PBMCs.

The CDR3 corresponds to CASRKGLQENYGYTF. The DNA sequence is as follows: TGTGCCAGCAGGAAAGGGCTTCAGGAGAACTATGGCTACACCTTC. Here the chain combines TRBV6-1 and TRBJ1-2, with the identity of the D gene unclear. V is pared back by 6 bases and J by 2 bases, with 16 bases lying between the germline termini. The germline V gene sets CDR1 to MNHNS and CDR2 to SASEGT. From the cysteine up to the phenylalanine, the CDR3 has a length of 15 residues. The sequence is cut down to CDR3 DNA, 45 bases in frame from base 1.